Presented here are 7 T cell receptor beta chains from one specimen sequenced in a study of T cell repertoires in cytomegalovirus infection. In TCRdb, the reads were re-called with MiXCR into one record per CDR3 protein. This table has 35,000 to 55,000 distinct CDR3 sequences, more than 20% appearing once. Their antigen targets remain unknown. Sequenced material: PBMCs, sequenced either directly or after in vitro stimulation (not recorded which). These receptors originate from a human donor in good health (CMV status not recorded). Some clones in this sample may be carry-over from other donors' samples.

This clonotype was picked up many times. The chain combines TRBV7-6 with TRBJ1-1, with 11 bases lining up with TRBD1. The V and J ends lost 5 bases and 4 bases, in that order; junction bases with no gene match: 9. Per the germline V gene, CDR1 is SGHVS and CDR2 is FNYEAQ. The CDR3 runs to 16 residues. The CDR3 loop is CASSGGRTGGGTEAFF. The CDR3 region has the DNA TGTGCCAGCAGCGGCGGAAGGACAGGGGGCGGCACTGAAGCTTTCTTT.

The V and J genes are TRBV7-2 and TRBJ1-3, with TRBD1 as a possible D gene (6 bases). The V gene's germline CDR1 is SGHTA and CDR2 FQGNSA. The CDR3 is 14 amino acids. Trimming removed 4 bases at V and 0 bases at J, with 7 bases between. CDR3 residues: CASSSRGSGNTIYF. For the CDR3, the DNA is TGTGCCAGCAGCTCCAGGGGCTCTGGAAACACCATATATTTT.

This clonotype was seen repeatedly, ten times or more. V is TRBV19 and J is TRBJ1-2; no definite D call. V was cut by 3 bases and J by 8 bases, with 13 bases left in between. CDR1 LNHDA and CDR2 SQIVND come from the germline V gene (reference sequence). The CDR3 totals 13 residues. The CDR3 here is CASSIEGPGGYTF. In DNA form, the CDR3 reads TGTGCCAGTAGTATCGAGGGCCCCGGAGGCTACACCTTC.

The chain joins TRBV7-6 to TRBJ1-4; D not resolved. Germline values: CDR1 SGHVS, CDR2 FNYEAQ. The CDR3 covers 15 residues. V was trimmed by 5 bases and J by 4 bases, leaving 14 bases between them. In DNA form, the CDR3 reads TGTGCCAGCAGCCGGATAGCGGGGAGTAATGAAAAACTGTTTTTT. It yields the protein CASSRIAGSNEKLFF.

The DNA of the CDR3 is TGTGCCATCAAGACGAGCAGTGAGCAGTACTTC. Its protein product is CAIKTSSEQYF. The rearrangement uses TRBV10-3 and TRBJ2-7; D remains unclear. The germline V gene has CDR1 ENHRY and CDR2 SYGVKD. There are 11 residues in the CDR3. The ends were cut back, 7 bases at V and 7 bases at J, with 11 bases in the middle.

The sample holds a few counts of this clonotype. The chain joins TRBV29-1 to TRBJ2-7, with D perhaps TRBD2 (7 bases). Germline-derived CDR1 and CDR2 are SQVTM and ANQGSEA. The CDR3 contains 17 residues. V lost 2 bases and J lost 1, with 21 bases in between. The CDR3 loop is CSVEYPQGGRGSYEQYF. Here the CDR3 DNA reads TGCAGCGTTGAATACCCCCAAGGGGGGAGGGGGTCCTACGAGCAGTACTTC.

This rearrangement joins TRBV20-1 to TRBJ2-5; D gene unclear. Germline CDR1 and CDR2: DFQATT and SNEGSKA (reference sequence). This CDR3 spans 12 amino acids. Deletions cut 5 bases from V and 5 bases from J, with 12 bases between. The CDR3: CSAPWVGETQYF. In DNA form, the CDR3 reads TGCAGTGCTCCATGGGTAGGGGAGACCCAGTACTTC.